The 16 T cell receptor beta chains listed next were all sequenced from one sample in a study of Ad26.COV2.S vaccination and SARS-CoV-2 variants. Measured with immunoSEQ multiplex PCR; TCRdb has only the in-frame clones, and not every one. The data contain roughly 400,000 clones, around 92% of them seen just once; the ten biggest clones take up around 1.7%. Treatment meaning: some 20 received Ad26.COV2.S at low or high dose, single or two shots; about five received placebo; per-sample allocation not given. Each sample was drawn 63 days after the first injection (of vaccine or placebo). The sequenced sample was peripheral blood, obtained in a trial of Ad26.COV2.S vaccine versus placebo. These receptors came from a person between 18 and 60 years old who received the Ad26.COV2.S COVID-19 vaccine or a placebo.

V usage is TRBV7-9 and J usage is TRBJ1-2; TRBD1 agrees at 8 bases. In germline, CDR1 is SEHNR, CDR2 FQNEAQ (reference sequence). J gave up 4 bases and V 5 bases, and 6 bases lay outside the gene matches. This CDR3 contains 14 residues. The CDR3: CASSHRQGSYGYTF. CDR3 DNA: TGTGCCAGCAGCCATCGACAGGGGAGCTATGGCTACACCTTC.

The table lists this clone with a few counts. V and J are TRBV7-2 and TRBJ1-5; a weak D match, TRBD1 (5 bases). Germline values: CDR1 SGHTA, CDR2 FQGNSA. The CDR3 spans 15 residues. Trimming pared 0 bases from V and 4 bases from J, leaving 10 bases between. This CDR3 is CASSLATGGNQPQHF. The DNA for the CDR3 is TGTGCCAGCAGCTTAGCGACCGGGGGTAATCAGCCCCAGCATTTT.

This clone was seen just once. The V gene is TRBV5-1, the J gene TRBJ2-3, with TRBD2 identical over 12 bases. Germline lookup yields CDR1 SGHRS and CDR2 YFSETQ. The ends lost 1 base at V and 5 bases at J; junction bases unmatched: 2. This CDR3 is built from 15 residues. The CDR3 here is CASSLPSGGVDTQYF. The CDR3, as DNA: TGCGCCAGCAGCTTGCCTAGCGGGGGGGTAGATACGCAGTATTTT.

This chain uses TRBV5-1 with TRBJ1-5; 8 bases fit TRBD1. V trimming: 0 bases; J trimming: 1 base; junction bases outside the gene matches: 6. The CDR3 covers 17 residues. Germline values: CDR1 SGHRS, CDR2 YFSETQ. The CDR3 sequence: CASSLEPQGASNQPQHF. The CDR3 bases are TGCGCCAGCAGCTTGGAACCGCAGGGGGCGAGCAATCAGCCCCAGCATTTT.

The gene calls are TRBV4-3 and TRBJ2-1; no clear D gene. Germline V gives CDR1 LGHNA, CDR2 YSLEER. CDR3 size: 15 residues. V gave up 1 base and J gave up 3 bases, with 10 bases separating them. The CDR3 DNA is TGCGCCAGCAGCCAAGCTCTAGTAGGCTACAATGAGCAGTTCTTC. This encodes CASSQALVGYNEQFF.

For the CDR3, the DNA is TGTGCCAGCAGCCTAACAGGGGACCACTCTGGGGCCAACGTCCTGACTTTC. It codes for CASSLTGDHSGANVLTF. The chain couples TRBV3-1 (or the pseudogene TRBV3-2) to TRBJ2-6; 7 nucleotides match TRBD1. V was clipped by 4 bases and J by 0 bases; unmatched bases: 6. This CDR3 is 17 amino acids long. Germline V gene data show CDR1 as LGHDT and CDR2 as YNNKEL (reference sequence).

A few counts support this clone. In DNA, the CDR3 is TGTGCCAGCCGACCCTTTGAACAGGGGGAGACTGAAGCTTTCTTT. Protein product: CASRPFEQGETEAFF. The chain links TRBV7-9 to TRBJ1-1; 8 bases are shared with TRBD1. Germline V gene lookup returns CDR1 SEHNR and CDR2 FQNEAQ (reference sequence). The V and J ends lost 8 bases and 5 bases, in that order; junction bases with no gene match: 13. The CDR3 contains 15 residues.

J is TRBJ2-2 and V is TRBV6-5; no clear D gene. The germline gives CDR1 MNHEY, CDR2 SVGAGI. V lost 0 bases and J 2 bases, leaving 10 bases between the germline ends. This CDR3 contains 16 residues. CDR3 residues: CASSYSRTLNTGELFF. The DNA of the CDR3 is TGTGCCAGCAGTTACTCACGCACCCTCAACACCGGGGAGCTGTTTTTT.

This chain links TRBV6-1 with TRBJ2-3; no definite D call. This CDR3 has 15 amino acids. Germline assignment: CDR1 MNHNS and CDR2 SASEGT. Deletions cut 2 bases from V and 4 bases from J, with 13 bases between. Here the CDR3 reads CASSEQMVGSDTQYF. CDR3 DNA sequence: TGTGCCAGCAGTGAACAGATGGTAGGGTCAGATACGCAGTATTTT.

This clone occurred once. This sequence joins TRBV12-3 or TRBV12-4 and TRBJ2-3; D is possibly TRBD1 or TRBD2 (7 bases each). There are 12 residues in the CDR3. Trimming removed 6 bases from V and 6 bases from J, with 10 bases in between. As DNA, the CDR3 is TGTGCCAGCAGCCAGGGGGGGGATACGCAGTATTTT. Translated, it gives CASSQGGDTQYF.

The chain is built from TRBV7-9 and TRBJ2-7, with D perhaps matching TRBD1 (5 bases). The V end was cut by 10 bases, the J end by 2 bases, with 12 bases between. In germline, CDR1 is SEHNR, CDR2 FQNEAQ (reference sequence). CDR3 length equals 12 residues. The CDR3 protein is CATGHATYEQYF. Here the CDR3 DNA reads TGTGCCACTGGACACGCCACCTACGAGCAGTACTTC.

The chain is built from TRBV5-6 and TRBJ1-4; weak D call: TRBD1 (5 bases). The CDR3 covers 18 residues. Germline assignment: CDR1 SGHDT and CDR2 YYEEEE. The V end lost 1 base, the J end lost 2 bases, and 18 bases lay between the germline ends. CDR3 in amino acids: CASSLLSGVGPTNEKLFF. DNA for the CDR3: TGTGCCAGCAGCTTGTTATCCGGGGTGGGGCCCACTAATGAAAAACTGTTTTTT.

The V call is TRBV2, the J call TRBJ1-2; a possible D gene is TRBD1 (5 bases). Germline CDR1 reads SNHLY; CDR2 reads FYNNEI. The V gene lost 3 bases and the J gene lost 7 bases, with 15 bases spanning the gap. The CDR3 is made up of 14 amino acids. In nucleotides, the CDR3 is TGTGCCAGCAGTGATTCAGGGCTTGCTGGTGGCTACACCTTC. This translates into CASSDSGLAGGYTF.

The V call is TRBV30, the J call TRBJ1-5; D ambiguous. The CDR3 runs 13 residues. The germline CDR1 and CDR2 sequences are GTSNPN and SVGIG (reference sequence). V lost 4 bases and J lost 5, with 12 bases in between. The CDR3 reads CAWTQQTDQPQHF. The CDR3 bases are TGTGCCTGGACACAGCAGACCGATCAGCCCCAGCATTTT.

The chain recombines TRBV7-9 with TRBJ2-6, with 7 bases fitting TRBD1. The CDR3 sequence is 18 residues long. Germline V lookup: CDR1 SEHNR, CDR2 FQNEAQ (reference sequence). Losses at the gene ends were 1 base for V and 0 bases for J; bases not matched to a gene: 6. DNA for the CDR3: TGTGCCAGCAGCTTAGTAGGGGGACAGCGCTCTGGGGCCAACGTCCTGACTTTC. Its translation: CASSLVGGQRSGANVLTF.

The chain joins TRBV11-2 to TRBJ2-2; D is uncertain. The CDR3 has 15 residues. Trimming removed 3 bases at V and 7 bases at J, with 15 bases between. Germline CDR1 SGHAT, CDR2 FQNNGV. The CDR3 here is CASSFSPLPGGELFF. The CDR3 DNA is TGTGCCAGCAGCTTCTCCCCTCTCCCTGGCGGGGAGCTGTTTTTT.